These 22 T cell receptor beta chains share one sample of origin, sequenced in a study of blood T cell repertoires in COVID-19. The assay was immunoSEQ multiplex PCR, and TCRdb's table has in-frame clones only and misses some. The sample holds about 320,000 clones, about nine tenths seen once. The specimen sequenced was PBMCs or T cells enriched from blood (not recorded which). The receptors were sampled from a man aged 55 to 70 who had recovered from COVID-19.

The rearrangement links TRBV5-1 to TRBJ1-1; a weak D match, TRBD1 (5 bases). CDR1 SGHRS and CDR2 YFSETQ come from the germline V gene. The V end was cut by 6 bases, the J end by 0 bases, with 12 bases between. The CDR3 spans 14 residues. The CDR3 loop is CASNQDTLNTEAFF. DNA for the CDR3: TGCGCCAGCAACCAGGACACCTTGAACACTGAAGCTTTCTTT.

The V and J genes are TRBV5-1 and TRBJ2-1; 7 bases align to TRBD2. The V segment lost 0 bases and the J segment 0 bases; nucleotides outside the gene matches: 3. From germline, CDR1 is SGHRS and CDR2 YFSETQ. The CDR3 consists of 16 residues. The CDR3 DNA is TGCGCCAGCAGCTTGGATCCTAGCGGCTCCTACAATGAGCAGTTCTTC. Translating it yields CASSLDPSGSYNEQFF.

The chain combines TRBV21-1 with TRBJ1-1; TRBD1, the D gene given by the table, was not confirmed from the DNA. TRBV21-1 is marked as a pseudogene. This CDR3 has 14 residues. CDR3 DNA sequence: TGTGCCAGCGGCCAGGGGGGTTCGAACACTGAAGCTTTCTTT. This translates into CASGQGGSNTEAFF.

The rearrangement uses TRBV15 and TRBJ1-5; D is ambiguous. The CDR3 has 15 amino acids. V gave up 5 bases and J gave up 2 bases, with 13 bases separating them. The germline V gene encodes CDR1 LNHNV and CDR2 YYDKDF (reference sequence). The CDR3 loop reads CATSAPARGNQPQHF. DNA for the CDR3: TGTGCCACCAGCGCCCCCGCGCGGGGCAATCAGCCCCAGCATTTT.

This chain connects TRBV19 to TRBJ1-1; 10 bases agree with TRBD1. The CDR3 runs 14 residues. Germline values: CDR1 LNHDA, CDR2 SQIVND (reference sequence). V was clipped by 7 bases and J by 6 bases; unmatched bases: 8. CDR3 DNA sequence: TGTGCCAGTACCGACAGGGGGCGCGTCTCTGAAGCTTTCTTT. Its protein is CASTDRGRVSEAFF.

This chain's CDR3 is CARTGASTDTQYF. DNA for the CDR3: TGTGCCAGGACAGGGGCTAGCACAGATACGCAGTATTTT. The J gene is TRBJ2-3, the V gene TRBV2, with 8 bases identical to TRBD1. J gave up 0 bases and V 9 bases, and 2 bases lay outside the gene matches. Per the germline V gene, CDR1 is SNHLY and CDR2 is FYNNEI. This CDR3 is 13 amino acids long.

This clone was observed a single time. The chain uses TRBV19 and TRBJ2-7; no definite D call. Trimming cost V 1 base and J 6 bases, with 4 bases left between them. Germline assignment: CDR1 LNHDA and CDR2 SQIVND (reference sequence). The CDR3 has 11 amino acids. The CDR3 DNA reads TGTGCCAGTAGTATAGCTTTCGAGCAGTACTTC. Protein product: CASSIAFEQYF.

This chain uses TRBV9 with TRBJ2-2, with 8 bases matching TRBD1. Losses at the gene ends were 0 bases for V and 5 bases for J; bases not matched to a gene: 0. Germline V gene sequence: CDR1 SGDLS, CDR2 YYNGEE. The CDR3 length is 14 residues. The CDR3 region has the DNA TGTGCCAGCAGCGTAGGACAGGGGACCGGGGAGCTGTTTTTT. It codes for CASSVGQGTGELFF.

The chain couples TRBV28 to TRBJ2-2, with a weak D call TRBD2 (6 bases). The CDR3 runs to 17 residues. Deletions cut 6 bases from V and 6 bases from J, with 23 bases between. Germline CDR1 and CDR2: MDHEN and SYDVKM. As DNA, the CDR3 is TGTGCCAGCAGCCTTAGGGACCCACGGACTATTCCCGGGGAGCTGTTTTTT. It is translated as CASSLRDPRTIPGELFF.

CDR3: CASSLGAGPPPGAFF. Here the CDR3 DNA reads TGTGCCAGCAGCTTGGGCGCAGGCCCCCCTCCTGGTGCTTTCTTT. V is TRBV5-6 and J is TRBJ1-1; D is unclear. The CDR3 has 15 amino acids. V gave up 0 bases and J gave up 11 bases, with 20 bases separating them. Germline V gene sequence: CDR1 SGHDT, CDR2 YYEEEE.

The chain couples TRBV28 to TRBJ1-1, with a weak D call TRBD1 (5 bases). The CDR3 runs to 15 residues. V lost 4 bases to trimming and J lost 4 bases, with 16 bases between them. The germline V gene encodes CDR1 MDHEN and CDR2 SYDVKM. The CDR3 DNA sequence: TGTGCCAGCAGTTCCTGGGGGGATGATCGCACTGAAGCTTTCTTT. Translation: CASSSWGDDRTEAFF.

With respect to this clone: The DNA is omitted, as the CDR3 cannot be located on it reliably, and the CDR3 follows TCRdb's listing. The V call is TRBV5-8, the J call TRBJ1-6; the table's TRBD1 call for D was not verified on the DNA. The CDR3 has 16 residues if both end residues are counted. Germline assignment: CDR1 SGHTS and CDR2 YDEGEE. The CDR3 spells CASSFWRGGGNSPLHF.

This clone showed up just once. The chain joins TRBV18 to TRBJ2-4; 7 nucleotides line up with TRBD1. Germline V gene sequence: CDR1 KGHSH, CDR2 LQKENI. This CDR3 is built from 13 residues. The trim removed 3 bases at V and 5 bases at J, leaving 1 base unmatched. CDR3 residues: CASSPGQQNIQYF. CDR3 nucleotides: TGTGCCAGCTCACCGGGACAGCAAAACATTCAGTACTTC.

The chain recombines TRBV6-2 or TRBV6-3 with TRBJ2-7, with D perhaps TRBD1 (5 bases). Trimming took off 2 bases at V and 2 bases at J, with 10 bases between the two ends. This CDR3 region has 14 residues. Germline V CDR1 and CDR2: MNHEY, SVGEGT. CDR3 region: CASSYGSRAYEQYF. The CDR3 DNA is TGTGCCAGCAGTTACGGAAGCAGGGCCTACGAGCAGTACTTC.

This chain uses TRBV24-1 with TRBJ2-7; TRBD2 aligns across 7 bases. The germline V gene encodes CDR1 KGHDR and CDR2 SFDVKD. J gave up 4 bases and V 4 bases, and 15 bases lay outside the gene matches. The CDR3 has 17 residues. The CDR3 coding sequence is TGTGCCACCAGTGACCATTCCGGGACCCTGCGGGGGTACGAGCAGTACTTC. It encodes CATSDHSGTLRGYEQYF.

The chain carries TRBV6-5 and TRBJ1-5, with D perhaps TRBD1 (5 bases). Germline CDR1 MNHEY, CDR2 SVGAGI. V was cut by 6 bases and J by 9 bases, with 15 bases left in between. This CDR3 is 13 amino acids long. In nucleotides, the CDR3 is TGTGCCAGCAGGGCGGGGGTGAGCGGGCCCCAGCATTTT. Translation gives CASRAGVSGPQHF.

The CDR3 sequence: CASSEVTGFYEQYF. CDR3 coding DNA: TGTGCCAGCAGTGAAGTCACAGGGTTTTACGAGCAGTACTTC. The chain carries TRBV6-1 and TRBJ2-7, with D tentatively TRBD1 (6 bases). Germline V gives CDR1 MNHNS, CDR2 SASEGT. The CDR3 loop spans 14 amino acids. Trimming shortened V by 1 base and J by 4 bases, and 11 bases separated the two germline ends.

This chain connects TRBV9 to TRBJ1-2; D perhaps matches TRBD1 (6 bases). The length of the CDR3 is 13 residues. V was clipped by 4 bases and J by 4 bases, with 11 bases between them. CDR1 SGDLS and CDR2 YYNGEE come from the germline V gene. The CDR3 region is CASSKQGAYGYTF. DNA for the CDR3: TGTGCCAGCAGCAAACAGGGCGCCTATGGCTACACCTTC.

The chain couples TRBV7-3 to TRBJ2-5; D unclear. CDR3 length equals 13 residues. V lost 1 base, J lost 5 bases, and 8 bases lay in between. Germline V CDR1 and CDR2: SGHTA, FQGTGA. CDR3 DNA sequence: TGTGCCAGCAGCTTAAGGCCTTCGGAGACCCAGTACTTC. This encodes CASSLRPSETQYF.

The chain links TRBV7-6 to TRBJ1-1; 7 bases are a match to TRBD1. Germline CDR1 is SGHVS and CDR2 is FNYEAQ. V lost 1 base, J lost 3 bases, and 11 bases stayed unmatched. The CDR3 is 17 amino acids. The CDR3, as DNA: TGTGCCAGCAGCTTAGGAGAGTCAGGGGGAGAGGACACTGAAGCTTTCTTT. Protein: CASSLGESGGEDTEAFF.

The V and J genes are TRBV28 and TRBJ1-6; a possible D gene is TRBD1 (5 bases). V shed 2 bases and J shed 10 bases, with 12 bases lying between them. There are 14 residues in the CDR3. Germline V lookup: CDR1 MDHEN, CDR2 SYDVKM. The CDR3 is CASSLVQGFSPLHF. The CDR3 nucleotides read TGTGCCAGCAGTTTAGTTCAGGGTTTCTCACCCCTCCACTTT. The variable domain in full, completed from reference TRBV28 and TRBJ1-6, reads DVKVTQSSRYLVKRTGEKVFLECVQDMDHENMFWYRQDPGLGLRLIYFSYDVKMKEKGDIPEGYSVSREKKERFSLILESASTNQTSMYLCASSLVQGFSPLHFGNGTRLTVT.

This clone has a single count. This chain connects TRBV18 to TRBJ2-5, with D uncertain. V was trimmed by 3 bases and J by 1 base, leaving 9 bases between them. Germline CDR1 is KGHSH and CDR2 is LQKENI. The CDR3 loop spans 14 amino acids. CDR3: CASSPNRAQETQYF. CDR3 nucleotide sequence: TGTGCCAGCTCACCCAACAGAGCCCAAGAGACCCAGTACTTC.